This entry describes one T cell receptor (beta chain). V was pared by 4 bases and J by 0 bases, with 7 bases of the junction left unmatched. Germline CDR1 reads SGDLS; CDR2 reads YYNGEE. This CDR3 spans 17 amino acids. Use of 60 Vbeta and 13 Jbeta primers characterized the PCR. TCRdb keeps only in-frame clones here, not all; method: immunoSEQ multiplex PCR. This table has roughly 160,000 clones, roughly 79% appearing once. This specimen belongs to a study of cytomegalovirus exposure and HLA in healthy donors. This clonotype originated in a woman between 50 and 59 years old in good health and CMV-seronegative. The sample taken for sequencing was PBMCs. The chain recombines TRBV9 with TRBJ2-1; TRBD2 aligns across 10 bases. The DNA for the CDR3 is TGTGCCAGCAGCTTTAGTAGCGGGGGGAGCTCCTACAATGAGCAGTTCTTC. Amino acids: CASSFSSGGSSYNEQFF.